This T cell receptor beta chain stems from a study of beta chain features in type 1 diabetes. Study-wide background: Cell yields, gender and age were similar in healthy donors and patients. All samples combined gave 107,917,701 sorted cells for examination. Findings and limits, study-wide: Patients with type 1 diabetes showed fewer VDJ junction insertions and more deletions.

The isolated RNA, all of it, was reverse transcribed, so expressed TCRB transcripts were what got sequenced. Method: immunoSEQ multiplex PCR; TCRdb's copy keeps in-frame clones and lacks some. Among roughly 140,000 clones listed, 6.9% were seen once. Of note for this clone: Antigen unknown.

Sorting produced populations that all topped 95% purity. The sequencing sample was made of central memory CD4+ T cells from blood. The sequence came from a woman in her thirties in good health.

CDR3 protein: CASSLVARNSYNEQFF. As DNA, the CDR3 is TGTGCCAGCAGCTTGGTCGCTAGGAACTCCTACAATGAGCAGTTCTTC. The rearrangement links TRBV5-6 to TRBJ2-1; D unresolved. Germline V gene data show CDR1 as SGHDT and CDR2 as YYEEEE. Between the trimmed V and J ends, which lost 0 bases and 0 bases, there was a span of 10 bases. CDR3 length: 16 amino acids. Looking up the rest from reference TRBV5-6 and TRBJ2-1 gives the full variable domain: DAGVTQSPTHLIKTRGQQVTLRCSPKSGHDTVSWYQQALGQGPQFIFQYYEEEERQRGNFPDRFSGHQFPNYSSELNVNALLLGDSALYLCASSLVARNSYNEQFFGPGTRLTVL.